This T cell receptor beta chain was observed in a study of OX40 agonist ivuxolimab in advanced cancers. Study at large: All patients had ivuxolimab intravenously every 2 weeks at 0.01 to 10 mg/kg.

Profiling relied on immunoSEQ multiplex PCR, and the TCRdb table lists in-frame clones only, not all of them. The table lists about 51,000 clones, more than 65% of them singletons. In regard to this clone: What it recognizes is unknown.

Notes on the study in general: On average, CD8+ T cells had more expanded clones than CD4+.

Here the sequenced sample was CD4+ or CD8+ T cells sorted from blood, taken in a trial of the OX40 agonist ivuxolimab. This clonotype originated in an adult with an advanced solid tumor such as melanoma, head and neck, liver or kidney cancer.

The CDR3 DNA is TGCGCCAGCAGCTTGGACAGGAACATTCAGTACTTC. Translated: CASSLDRNIQYF. The chain has TRBV5-1 and TRBJ2-4; D possibly corresponds to TRBD1 (5 bases). The germline V gene has CDR1 SGHRS and CDR2 YFSETQ. Deletions cut 0 bases from V and 7 bases from J, with 5 bases between. The length of the CDR3 is 12 residues.